This T cell receptor beta chain comes out of a study of blood T cell repertoires in COVID-19. Overall study context: T cells, B-cell-depleted T cells, or PBMCs supplied cDNA or gDNA.

Clones were sequenced by immunoSEQ multiplex PCR, and TCRdb holds only the in-frame ones, with some missing. There are around 180,000 clones in the sample; 70% to 90% occur only once, and 4% to 5% lies in the top ten. Germline V CDR1 and CDR2: MGHDK, SYGVNS. This CDR3 spans 13 amino acids. J was trimmed by 2 bases and V by 7 bases; bases with no gene match: 5. Sequenced input: peripheral blood. The source is a human donor in a cohort sampled during active COVID-19. This sequence joins TRBV25-1 and TRBJ2-7, with 7 bases lining up with TRBD1. DNA for the CDR3: TGTGCCAGCACCGGACAGGCAGCCTACGAGCAGTACTTC. Translating gives CASTGQAAYEQYF.